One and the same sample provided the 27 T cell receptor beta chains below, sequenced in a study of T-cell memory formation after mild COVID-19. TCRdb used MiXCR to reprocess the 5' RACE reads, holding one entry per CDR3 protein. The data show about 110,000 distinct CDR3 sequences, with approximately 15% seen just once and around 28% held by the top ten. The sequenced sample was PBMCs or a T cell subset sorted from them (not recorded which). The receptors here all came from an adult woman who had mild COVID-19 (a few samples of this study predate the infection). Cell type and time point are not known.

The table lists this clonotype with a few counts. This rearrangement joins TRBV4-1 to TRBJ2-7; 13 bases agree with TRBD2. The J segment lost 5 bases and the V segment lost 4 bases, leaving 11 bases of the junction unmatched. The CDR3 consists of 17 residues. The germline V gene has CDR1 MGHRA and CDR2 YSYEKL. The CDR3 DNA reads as TGCGCCAGCAGCCGATCCGACGGACTAGCGGGGGAGGACGAGCAGTACTTC. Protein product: CASSRSDGLAGEDEQYF.

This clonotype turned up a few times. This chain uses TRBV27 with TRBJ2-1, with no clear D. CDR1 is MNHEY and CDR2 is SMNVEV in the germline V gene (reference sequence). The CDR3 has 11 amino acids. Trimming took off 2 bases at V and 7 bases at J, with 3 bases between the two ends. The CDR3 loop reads CASSLRNEQFF. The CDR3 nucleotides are TGTGCCAGCAGTTTACGGAATGAGCAGTTCTTC.

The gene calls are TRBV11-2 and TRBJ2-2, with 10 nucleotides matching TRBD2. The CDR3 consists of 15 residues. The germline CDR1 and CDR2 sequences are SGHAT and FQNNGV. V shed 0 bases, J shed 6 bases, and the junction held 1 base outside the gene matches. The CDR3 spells CASSLDTSGAGELFF. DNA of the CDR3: TGTGCCAGCAGCTTAGATACTAGCGGGGCCGGGGAGCTGTTTTTT.

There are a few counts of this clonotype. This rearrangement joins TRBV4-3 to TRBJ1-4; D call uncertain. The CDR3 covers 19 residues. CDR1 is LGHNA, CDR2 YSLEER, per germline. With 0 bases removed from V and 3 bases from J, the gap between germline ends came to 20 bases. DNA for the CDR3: TGCGCCAGCAGCCAAGATACGCCCAACGCCGGGAAGTCTAATGAAAAACTGTTTTTT. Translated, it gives CASSQDTPNAGKSNEKLFF.

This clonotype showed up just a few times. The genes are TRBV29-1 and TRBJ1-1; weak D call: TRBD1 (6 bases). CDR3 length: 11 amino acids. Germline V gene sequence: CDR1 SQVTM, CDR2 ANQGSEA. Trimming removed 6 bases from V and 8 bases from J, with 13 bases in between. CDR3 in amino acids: CSVAGDPEAFF. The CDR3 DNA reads TGCAGCGTGGCAGGGGACCCCGAAGCTTTCTTT.

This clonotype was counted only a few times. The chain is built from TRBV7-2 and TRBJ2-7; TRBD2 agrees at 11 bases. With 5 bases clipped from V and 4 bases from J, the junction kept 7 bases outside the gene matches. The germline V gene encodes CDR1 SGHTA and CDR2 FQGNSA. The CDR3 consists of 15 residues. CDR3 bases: TGTGCCAGCAGCCCCATCCCTAGCGGGAGGTACGAGCAGTACTTC. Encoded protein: CASSPIPSGRYEQYF.

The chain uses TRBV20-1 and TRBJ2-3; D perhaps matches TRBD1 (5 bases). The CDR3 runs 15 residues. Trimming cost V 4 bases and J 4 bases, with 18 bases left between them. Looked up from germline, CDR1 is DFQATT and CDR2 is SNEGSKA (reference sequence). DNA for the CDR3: TGCAGTGCTATAGACAGCCATTGGGGATCAGATACGCAGTATTTT. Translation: CSAIDSHWGSDTQYF.

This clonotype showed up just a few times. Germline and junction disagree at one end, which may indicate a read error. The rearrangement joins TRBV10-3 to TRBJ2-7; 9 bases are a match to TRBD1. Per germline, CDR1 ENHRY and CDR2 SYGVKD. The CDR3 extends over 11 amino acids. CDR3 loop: CATSDLGTGLF. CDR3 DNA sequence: TGTGCCACCTCGGACCTAGGGACAGGGTTATTC.

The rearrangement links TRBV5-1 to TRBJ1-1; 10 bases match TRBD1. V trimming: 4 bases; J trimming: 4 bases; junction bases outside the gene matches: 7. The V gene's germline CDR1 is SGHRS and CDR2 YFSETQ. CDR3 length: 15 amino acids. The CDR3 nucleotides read TGCGCCAGCAGCAACGGACAGGGGGGCGGCACTGAAGCTTTCTTT. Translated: CASSNGQGGGTEAFF.

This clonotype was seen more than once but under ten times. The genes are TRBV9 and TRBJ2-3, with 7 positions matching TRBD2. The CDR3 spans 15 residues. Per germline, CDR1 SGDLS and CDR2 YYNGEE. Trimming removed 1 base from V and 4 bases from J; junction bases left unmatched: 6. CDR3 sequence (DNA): TGTGCCAGCAGCGTATTTGGCGGGAGAGCAGATACGCAGTATTTT. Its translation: CASSVFGGRADTQYF. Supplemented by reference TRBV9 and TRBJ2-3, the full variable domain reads DSGVTQTPKHLITATGQRVTLRCSPRSGDLSVYWYQQSLDQGLQFLIQYYNGEERAKGNILERFSAQQFPDLHSELNLSSLELGDSALYFCASSVFGGRADTQYFGPGTRLTVL.

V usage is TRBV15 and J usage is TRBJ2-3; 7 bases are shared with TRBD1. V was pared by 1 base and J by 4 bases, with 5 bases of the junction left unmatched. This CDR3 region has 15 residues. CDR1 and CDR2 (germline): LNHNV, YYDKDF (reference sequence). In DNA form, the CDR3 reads TGTGCCACCAGCAGAGGCAGGGGGACCGCAGATACGCAGTATTTT. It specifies CATSRGRGTADTQYF. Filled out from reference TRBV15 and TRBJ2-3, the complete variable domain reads DAMVIQNPRYQVTQFGKPVTLSCSQTLNHNVMYWYQQKSSQAPKLLFHYYDKDFNNEADTPDNFQSRRPNTSFCFLDIRSPGLGDTAMYLCATSRGRGTADTQYFGPGTRLTVL.

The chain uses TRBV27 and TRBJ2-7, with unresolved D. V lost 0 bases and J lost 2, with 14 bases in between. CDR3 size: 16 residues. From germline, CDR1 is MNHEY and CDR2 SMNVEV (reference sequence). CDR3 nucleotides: TGTGCCAGCAGTTTATCAAGTGCGAATTTAGCCTACGAGCAGTACTTC. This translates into CASSLSSANLAYEQYF.

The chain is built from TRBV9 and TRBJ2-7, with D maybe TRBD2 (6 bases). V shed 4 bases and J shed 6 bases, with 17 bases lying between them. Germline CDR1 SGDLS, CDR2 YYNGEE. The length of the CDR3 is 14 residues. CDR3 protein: CASSPDGGASEQYF. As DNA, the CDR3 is TGTGCCAGCAGCCCAGACGGGGGAGCGAGCGAGCAGTACTTC.

The CDR3 DNA reads TGTGCCAGCAGCTCAGGGACAGGGGGATTAGATACGCAGTATTTT. Translating gives CASSSGTGGLDTQYF. This rearrangement joins TRBV5-6 to TRBJ2-3; TRBD1 matches at 11 bases. CDR3 size: 15 residues. Per the germline V gene, CDR1 is SGHDT and CDR2 is YYEEEE. The J segment lost 5 bases and the V segment lost 3 bases, leaving 5 bases of the junction unmatched.

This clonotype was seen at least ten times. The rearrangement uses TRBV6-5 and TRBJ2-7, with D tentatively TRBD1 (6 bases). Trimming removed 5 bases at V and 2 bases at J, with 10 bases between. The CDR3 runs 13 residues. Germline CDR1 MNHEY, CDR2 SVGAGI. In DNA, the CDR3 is TGTGCCAGCAGTCAACAGGGACCCTACGAGCAGTACTTC. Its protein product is CASSQQGPYEQYF.

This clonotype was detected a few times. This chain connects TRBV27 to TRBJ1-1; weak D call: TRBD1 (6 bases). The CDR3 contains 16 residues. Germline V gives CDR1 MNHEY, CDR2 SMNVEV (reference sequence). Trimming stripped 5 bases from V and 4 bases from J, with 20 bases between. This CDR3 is CASSPNYRVSGTEAFF. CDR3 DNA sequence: TGTGCCAGCAGTCCGAATTACAGGGTTTCGGGCACTGAAGCTTTCTTT.

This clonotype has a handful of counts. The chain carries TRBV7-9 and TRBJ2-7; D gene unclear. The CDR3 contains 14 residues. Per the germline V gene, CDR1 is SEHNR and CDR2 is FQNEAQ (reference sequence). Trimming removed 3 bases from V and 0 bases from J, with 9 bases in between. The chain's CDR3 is CASSFSTSSYEQYF. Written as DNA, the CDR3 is TGTGCCAGCAGCTTCTCGACAAGCTCCTACGAGCAGTACTTC.

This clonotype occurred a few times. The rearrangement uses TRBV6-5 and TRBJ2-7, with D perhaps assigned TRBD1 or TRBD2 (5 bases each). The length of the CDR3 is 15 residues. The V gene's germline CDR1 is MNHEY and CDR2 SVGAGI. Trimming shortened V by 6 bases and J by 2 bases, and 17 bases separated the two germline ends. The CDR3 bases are TGTGCCAGCAGCCAAGATCTGGGACGGGCCTACGAGCAGTACTTC. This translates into CASSQDLGRAYEQYF.

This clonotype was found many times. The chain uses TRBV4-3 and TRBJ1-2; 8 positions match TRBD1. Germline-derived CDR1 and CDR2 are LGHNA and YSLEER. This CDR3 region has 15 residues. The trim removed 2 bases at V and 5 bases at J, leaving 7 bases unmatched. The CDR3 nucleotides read TGCGCCAGCAGCCAATCGGACAGGGTCTGGTATGGCTACACCTTC. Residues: CASSQSDRVWYGYTF.

This chain's CDR3 is CATSENREWIDTDTQYF. In nucleotides, the CDR3 is TGTGCCACCAGTGAAAACAGGGAGTGGATTGACACAGATACGCAGTATTTT. The rearrangement joins TRBV24-1 to TRBJ2-3; D is perhaps TRBD1 (6 bases). The CDR3 length is 17 residues. The V gene's germline CDR1 is KGHDR and CDR2 SFDVKD. V lost 4 bases to trimming and J lost 2 bases, with 18 bases between them.

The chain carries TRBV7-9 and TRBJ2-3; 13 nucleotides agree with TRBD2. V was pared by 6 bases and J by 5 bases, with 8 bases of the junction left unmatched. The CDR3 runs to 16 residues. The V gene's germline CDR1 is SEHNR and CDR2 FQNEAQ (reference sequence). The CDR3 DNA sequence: TGTGCCAGCAGTCAACTAGCGGGAGGGCCTAAAGATACGCAGTATTTT. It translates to CASSQLAGGPKDTQYF.

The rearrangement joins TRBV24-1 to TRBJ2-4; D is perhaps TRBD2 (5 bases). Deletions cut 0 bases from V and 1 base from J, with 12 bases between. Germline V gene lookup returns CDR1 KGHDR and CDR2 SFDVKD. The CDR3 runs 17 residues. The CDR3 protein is CATSDLFGSGAKNIQYF. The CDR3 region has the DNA TGTGCCACCAGTGATTTGTTCGGGTCGGGGGCCAAAAACATTCAGTACTTC.

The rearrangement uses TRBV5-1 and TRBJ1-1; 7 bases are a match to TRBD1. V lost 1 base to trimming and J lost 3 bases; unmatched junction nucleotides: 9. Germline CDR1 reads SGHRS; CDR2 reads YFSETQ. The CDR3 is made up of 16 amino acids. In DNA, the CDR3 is TGCGCCAGCAGCTTGCCCGGGGAGGGGGCGGACACTGAAGCTTTCTTT. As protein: CASSLPGEGADTEAFF.

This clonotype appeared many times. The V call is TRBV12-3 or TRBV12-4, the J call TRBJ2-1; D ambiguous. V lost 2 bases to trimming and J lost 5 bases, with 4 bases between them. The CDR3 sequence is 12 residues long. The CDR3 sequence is CASSLPHNEQFF. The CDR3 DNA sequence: TGTGCCAGCAGTTTACCCCACAATGAGCAGTTCTTC.

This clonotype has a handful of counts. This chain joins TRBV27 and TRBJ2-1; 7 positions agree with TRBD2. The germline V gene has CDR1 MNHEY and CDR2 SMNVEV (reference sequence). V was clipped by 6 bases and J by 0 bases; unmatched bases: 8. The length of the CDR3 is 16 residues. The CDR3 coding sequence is TGTGCCAGCAGCCTTAGCGGGCCCTACTCCTACAATGAGCAGTTCTTC. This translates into CASSLSGPYSYNEQFF.

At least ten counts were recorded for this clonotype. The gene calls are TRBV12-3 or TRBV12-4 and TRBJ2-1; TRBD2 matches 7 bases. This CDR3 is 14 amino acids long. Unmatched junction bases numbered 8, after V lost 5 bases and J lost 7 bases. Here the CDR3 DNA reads TGTGCCAGCAGTCCCCCCTGGGGGGGTAATGAGCAGTTCTTC. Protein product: CASSPPWGGNEQFF.

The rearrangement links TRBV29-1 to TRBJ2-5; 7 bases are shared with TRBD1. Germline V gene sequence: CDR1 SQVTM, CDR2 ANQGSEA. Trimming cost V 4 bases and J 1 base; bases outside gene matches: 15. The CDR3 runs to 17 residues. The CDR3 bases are TGCAGCGTTGTTCCGGGTGAGGGGGCTTTGCCCCAAGAGACCCAGTACTTC. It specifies CSVVPGEGALPQETQYF.